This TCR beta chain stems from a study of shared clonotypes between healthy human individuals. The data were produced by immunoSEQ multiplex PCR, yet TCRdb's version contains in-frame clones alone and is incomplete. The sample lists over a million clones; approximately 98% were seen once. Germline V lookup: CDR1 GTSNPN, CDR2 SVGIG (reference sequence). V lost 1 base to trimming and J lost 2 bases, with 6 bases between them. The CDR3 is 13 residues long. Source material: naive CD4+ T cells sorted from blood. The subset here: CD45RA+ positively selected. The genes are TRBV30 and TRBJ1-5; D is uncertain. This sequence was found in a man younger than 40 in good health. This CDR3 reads CAWSGPRNQPQHF. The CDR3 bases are TGTGCCTGGAGTGGGCCACGCAATCAGCCCCAGCATTTT. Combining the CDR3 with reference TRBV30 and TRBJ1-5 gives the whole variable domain SQTIHQWPATLVQPVGSPLSLECTVEGTSNPNLYWYRQAAGRGLQLLFYSVGIGQISSEVPQNLSASRPQDRQFILSSKKLLLSDSGFYLCAWSGPRNQPQHFGDGTRLSIL.